This TCR beta chain is from a study of cytomegalovirus exposure and HLA in healthy donors. The PCR made use of 60 Vbeta and 13 Jbeta primers. Here immunoSEQ multiplex PCR was the method, and the copy in TCRdb shows in-frame clones only, minus some. The sample shows tens of thousands of clones, around 73% of them seen only once. This CDR3 contains 14 residues. Trimming at V came to 2 bases and at J to 2 bases, leaving 2 bases not matched to a gene. CDR1 SGDLS and CDR2 YYNGEE come from the germline V gene. This sequence originates from a woman between 25 and 40 years old in good health and CMV-seronegative. The sequenced sample was PBMCs. The chain uses TRBV9 and TRBJ2-5; 8 positions agree with TRBD1. The CDR3: CASSVRQGQETQYF. CDR3 DNA: TGTGCCAGCAGCGTTAGACAGGGGCAAGAGACCCAGTACTTC.